This T cell receptor (beta chain) stems from a study of blood T cell repertoires in COVID-19. The germline V gene has CDR1 SQVTM and CDR2 ANQGSEA. CDR3 length: 14 residues. The V segment lost 6 bases and the J segment 6 bases; nucleotides outside the gene matches: 8. TCRdb's table, derived via immunoSEQ multiplex PCR, lists solely in-frame clones and lacks some. Of some 500,000 clones listed, about 89% are singletons. This TCR was sampled from a woman aged 45-60 years with COVID-19, enrolled during active disease. The chain joins TRBV29-1 to TRBJ2-3, with 11 nucleotides matching TRBD2. Sequencing input: peripheral blood. This CDR3 is CSVPMASGGDTQYF. The CDR3 nucleotides read TGCAGCGTCCCAATGGCTAGCGGGGGGGATACGCAGTATTTT.